Detailed here is one TCR beta chain. Its antigen is as yet unknown. A much more abundant neighbour one base away suggests this may be a read error. Looked up from germline, CDR1 is SGHTA and CDR2 is FQGNSA. V was pared by 6 bases and J by 0 bases, with 4 bases between. This CDR3 is built from 12 residues. Every one of the donors was a healthy Caucasian. A universal primer site was added by template switching, and unique molecular identifiers were carried by the cDNA. TCRdb reanalysed the 5' RACE reads using MiXCR and keeps one entry per CDR3 protein. The sample has fewer than 500,000 distinct CDR3 sequences; approximately 15% are singletons. This sample was included in a study of identical twins. Study-level points and caveats: It was possible that invariant MAIT and iNKT cells partly confounded the zero-insertion analyses. Carriage of fewer insertions was seen in abundant cord blood beta clonotypes, whereas memory repertoires showed none.

These data were also reused for a study on yellow fever vaccine responses in identical twins.

This chain uses TRBV7-2 with TRBJ2-3; D not certain. The sequenced sample was CD4+ T cells sorted from blood. The clonotype comes from a young woman in good health. The CDR3 sequence is CASRFSTDTQYF. DNA for the CDR3: TGTGCCAGCAGATTTAGCACAGATACGCAGTATTTT. Full variable domain (missing parts from reference TRBV7-2 and TRBJ2-3): GAGVSQSPSNKVTEKGKDVELRCDPISGHTALYWYRQSLGQGLEFLIYFQGNSAPDKSGLPSDRFSAERTGGSVSTLTIQRTQQEDSAVYLCASRFSTDTQYFGPGTRLTVL.